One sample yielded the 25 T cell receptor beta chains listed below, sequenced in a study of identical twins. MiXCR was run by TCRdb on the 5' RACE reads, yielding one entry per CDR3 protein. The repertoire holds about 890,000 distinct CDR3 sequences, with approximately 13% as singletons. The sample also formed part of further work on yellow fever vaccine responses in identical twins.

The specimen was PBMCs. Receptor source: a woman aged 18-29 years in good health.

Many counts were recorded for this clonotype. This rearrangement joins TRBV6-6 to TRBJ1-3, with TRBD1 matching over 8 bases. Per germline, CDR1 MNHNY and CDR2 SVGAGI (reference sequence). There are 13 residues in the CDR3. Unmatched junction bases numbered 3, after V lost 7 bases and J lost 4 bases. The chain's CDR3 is CASTGQGGNTIYF. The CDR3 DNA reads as TGTGCCAGCACCGGACAGGGAGGAAACACCATATATTTT.

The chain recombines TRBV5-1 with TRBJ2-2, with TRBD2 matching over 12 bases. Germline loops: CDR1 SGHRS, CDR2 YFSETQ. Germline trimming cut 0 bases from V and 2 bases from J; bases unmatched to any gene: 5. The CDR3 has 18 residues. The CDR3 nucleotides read TGCGCCAGCAGCTTGGCCCCGACTAGCGGGAGTAACACCGGGGAGCTGTTTTTT. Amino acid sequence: CASSLAPTSGSNTGELFF.

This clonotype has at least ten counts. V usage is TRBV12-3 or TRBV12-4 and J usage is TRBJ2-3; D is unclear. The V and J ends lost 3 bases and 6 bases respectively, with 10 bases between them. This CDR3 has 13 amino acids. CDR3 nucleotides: TGTGCCAGCAGTTTCCCGAGCCGCGATACGCAGTATTTT. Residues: CASSFPSRDTQYF.

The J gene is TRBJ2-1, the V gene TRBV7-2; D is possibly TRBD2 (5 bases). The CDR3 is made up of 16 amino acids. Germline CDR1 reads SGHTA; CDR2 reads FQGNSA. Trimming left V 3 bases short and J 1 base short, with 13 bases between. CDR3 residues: CASSLPPRGSYNEQFF. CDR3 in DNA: TGTGCCAGCAGCTTGCCACCCCGAGGGTCCTACAATGAGCAGTTCTTC.

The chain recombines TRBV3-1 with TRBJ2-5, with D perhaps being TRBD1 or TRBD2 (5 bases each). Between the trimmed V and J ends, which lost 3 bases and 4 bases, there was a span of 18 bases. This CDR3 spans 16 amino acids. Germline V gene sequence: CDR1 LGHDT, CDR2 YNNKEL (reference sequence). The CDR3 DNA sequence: TGTGCCAGCAGCCAGCGGACCAACGGGGCGGGAGAGACCCAGTACTTC. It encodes CASSQRTNGAGETQYF.

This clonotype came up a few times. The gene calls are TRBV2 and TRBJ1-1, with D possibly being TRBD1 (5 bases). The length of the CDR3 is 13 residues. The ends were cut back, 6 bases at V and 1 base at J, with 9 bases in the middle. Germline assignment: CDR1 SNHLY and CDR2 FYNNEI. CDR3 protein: CASREQENTEAFF. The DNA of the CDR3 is TGTGCCAGCAGGGAACAGGAGAACACTGAAGCTTTCTTT. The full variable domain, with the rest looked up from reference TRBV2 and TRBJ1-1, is EPEVTQTPSHQVTQMGQEVILRCVPISNHLYFYWYRQILGQKVEFLVSFYNNEISEKSEIFDDQFSVERPDGSNFTLKIRSTKLEDSAMYFCASREQENTEAFFGQGTRLTVV.

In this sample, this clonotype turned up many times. The CDR3 protein is CASSFGQGSAGYTF. The CDR3, as DNA: TGTGCCAGCAGCTTCGGACAGGGATCGGCTGGCTACACCTTC. V is TRBV5-6 and J is TRBJ1-2, with 8 bases aligning to TRBD1. The CDR3 is made up of 14 amino acids. Germline V gene lookup returns CDR1 SGHDT and CDR2 YYEEEE. The V segment lost 2 bases and the J segment 7 bases; nucleotides outside the gene matches: 7.

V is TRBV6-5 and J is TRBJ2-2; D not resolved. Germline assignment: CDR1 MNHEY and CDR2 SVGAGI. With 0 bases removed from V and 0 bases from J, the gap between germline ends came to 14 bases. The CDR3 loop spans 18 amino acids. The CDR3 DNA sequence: TGTGCCAGCAGTTACTCGCTTACCCACTTCGCGAACACCGGGGAGCTGTTTTTT. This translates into CASSYSLTHFANTGELFF.

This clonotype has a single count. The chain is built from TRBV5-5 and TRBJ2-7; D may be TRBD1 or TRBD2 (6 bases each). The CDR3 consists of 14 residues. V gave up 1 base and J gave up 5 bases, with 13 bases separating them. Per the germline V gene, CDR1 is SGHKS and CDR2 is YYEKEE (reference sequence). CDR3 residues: CASSLWGATNEQYV. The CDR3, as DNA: TGTGCCAGCAGCTTGTGGGGGGCAACCAACGAGCAGTACGTC.

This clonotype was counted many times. The CDR3 DNA sequence: TGTGCCAGCAGCGGTGACAGGGGCCCGGTAGAGACCCAGTACTTC. Its translation: CASSGDRGPVETQYF. V is TRBV7-9 and J is TRBJ2-5, with TRBD1 matching 8 bases. The CDR3 sequence is 15 residues long. Germline loops: CDR1 SEHNR, CDR2 FQNEAQ (reference sequence). V trimming: 5 bases; J trimming: 4 bases; junction bases outside the gene matches: 9.

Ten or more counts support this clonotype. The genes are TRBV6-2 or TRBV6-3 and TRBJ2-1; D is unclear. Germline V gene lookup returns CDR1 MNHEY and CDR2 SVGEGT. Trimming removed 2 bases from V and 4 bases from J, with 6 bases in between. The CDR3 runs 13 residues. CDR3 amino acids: CASSYGPYNEQFF. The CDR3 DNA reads TGTGCCAGCAGTTACGGACCATACAATGAGCAGTTCTTC.

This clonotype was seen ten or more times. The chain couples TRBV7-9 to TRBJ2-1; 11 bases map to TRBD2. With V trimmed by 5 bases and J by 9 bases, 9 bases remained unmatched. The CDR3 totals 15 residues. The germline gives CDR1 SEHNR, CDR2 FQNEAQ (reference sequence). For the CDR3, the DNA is TGTGCCAGCAGCCCTGGGACTAGCGGTATAGTTGAGCAGTTCTTC. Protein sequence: CASSPGTSGIVEQFF.

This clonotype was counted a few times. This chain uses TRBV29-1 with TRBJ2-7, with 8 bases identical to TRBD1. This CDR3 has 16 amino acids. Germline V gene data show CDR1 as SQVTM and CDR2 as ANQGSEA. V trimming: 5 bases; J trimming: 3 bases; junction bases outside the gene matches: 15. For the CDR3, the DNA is TGCAGCGTTCAACTCTCCGGACAGGGCAGGGGCTACGAGCAGTACTTC. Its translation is CSVQLSGQGRGYEQYF.

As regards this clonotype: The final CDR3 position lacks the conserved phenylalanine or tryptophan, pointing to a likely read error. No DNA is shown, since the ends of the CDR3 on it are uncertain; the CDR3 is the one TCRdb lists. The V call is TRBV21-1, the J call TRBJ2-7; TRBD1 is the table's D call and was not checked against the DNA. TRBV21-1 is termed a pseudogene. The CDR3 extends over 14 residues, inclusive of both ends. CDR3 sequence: CASSKAKIKGPVGA.

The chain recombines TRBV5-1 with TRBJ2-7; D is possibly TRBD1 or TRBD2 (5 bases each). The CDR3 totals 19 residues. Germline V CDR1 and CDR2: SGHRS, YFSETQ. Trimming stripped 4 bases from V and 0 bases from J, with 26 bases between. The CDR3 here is CASSPEGGWGKKSSYEQYF. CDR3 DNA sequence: TGCGCCAGCAGCCCCGAGGGCGGTTGGGGGAAGAAGAGCTCCTACGAGCAGTACTTC.

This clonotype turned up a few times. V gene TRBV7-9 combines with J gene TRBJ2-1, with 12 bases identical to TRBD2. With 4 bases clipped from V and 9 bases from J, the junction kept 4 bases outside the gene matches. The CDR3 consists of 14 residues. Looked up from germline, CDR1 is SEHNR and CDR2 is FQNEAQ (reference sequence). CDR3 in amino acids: CASSWTSGVGEQFF. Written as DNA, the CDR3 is TGTGCCAGCAGCTGGACTAGCGGGGTAGGTGAGCAGTTCTTC.

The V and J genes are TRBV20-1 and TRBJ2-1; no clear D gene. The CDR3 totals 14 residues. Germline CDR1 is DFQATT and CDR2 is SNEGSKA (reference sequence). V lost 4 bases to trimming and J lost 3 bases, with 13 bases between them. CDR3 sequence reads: CSAIRWVDYNEQFF. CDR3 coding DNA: TGCAGTGCTATCCGCTGGGTCGACTACAATGAGCAGTTCTTC.

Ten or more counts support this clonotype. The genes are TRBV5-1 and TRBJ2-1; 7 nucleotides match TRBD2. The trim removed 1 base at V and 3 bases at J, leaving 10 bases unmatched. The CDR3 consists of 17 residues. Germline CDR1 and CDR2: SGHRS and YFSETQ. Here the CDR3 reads CASSLPDQPGGYNEQFF. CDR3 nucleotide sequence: TGCGCCAGCAGCTTGCCCGACCAGCCGGGGGGCTACAATGAGCAGTTCTTC.

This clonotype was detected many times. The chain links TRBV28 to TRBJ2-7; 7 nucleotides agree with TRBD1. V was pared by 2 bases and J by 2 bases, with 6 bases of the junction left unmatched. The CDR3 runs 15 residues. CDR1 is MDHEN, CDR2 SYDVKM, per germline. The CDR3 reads CASSLRQGEPYEQYV. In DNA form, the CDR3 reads TGTGCCAGCAGTTTAAGGCAGGGGGAGCCCTACGAGCAGTACGTC.

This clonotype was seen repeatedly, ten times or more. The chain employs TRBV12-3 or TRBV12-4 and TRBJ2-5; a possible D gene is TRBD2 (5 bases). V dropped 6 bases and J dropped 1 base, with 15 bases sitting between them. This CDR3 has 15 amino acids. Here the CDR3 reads CASSGKGRGQETQYF. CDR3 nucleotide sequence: TGTGCCAGCAGCGGGAAAGGGCGAGGCCAAGAGACCCAGTACTTC.

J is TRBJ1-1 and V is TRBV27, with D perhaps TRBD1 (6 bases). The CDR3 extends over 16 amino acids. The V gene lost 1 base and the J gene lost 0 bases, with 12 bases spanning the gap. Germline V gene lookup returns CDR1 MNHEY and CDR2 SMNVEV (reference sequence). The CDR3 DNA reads TGTGCCAGCAGTTTATACGACAGGACCCTGAACACTGAAGCTTTCTTT. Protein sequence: CASSLYDRTLNTEAFF.

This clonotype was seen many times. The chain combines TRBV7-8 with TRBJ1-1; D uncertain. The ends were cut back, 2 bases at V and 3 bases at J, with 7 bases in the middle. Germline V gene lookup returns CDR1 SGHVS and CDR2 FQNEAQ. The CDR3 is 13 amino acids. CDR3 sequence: CASSLNSHTEAFF. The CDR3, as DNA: TGTGCCAGCAGCTTAAATAGTCACACTGAAGCTTTCTTT.

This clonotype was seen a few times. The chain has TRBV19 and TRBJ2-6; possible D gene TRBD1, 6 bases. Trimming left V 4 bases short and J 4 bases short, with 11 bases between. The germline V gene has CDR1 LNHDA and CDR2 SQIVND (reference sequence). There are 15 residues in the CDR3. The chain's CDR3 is CASSTQGSGANVLTF. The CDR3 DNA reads TGTGCCAGTAGTACACAGGGTTCCGGGGCCAACGTCCTGACTTTC.

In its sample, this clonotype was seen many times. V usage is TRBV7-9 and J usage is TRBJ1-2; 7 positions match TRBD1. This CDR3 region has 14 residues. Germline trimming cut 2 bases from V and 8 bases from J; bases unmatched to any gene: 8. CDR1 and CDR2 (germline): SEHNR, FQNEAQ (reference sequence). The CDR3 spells CASSLTSGGDGYTF. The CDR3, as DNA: TGTGCCAGCAGCTTAACATCAGGGGGAGACGGCTACACCTTC.

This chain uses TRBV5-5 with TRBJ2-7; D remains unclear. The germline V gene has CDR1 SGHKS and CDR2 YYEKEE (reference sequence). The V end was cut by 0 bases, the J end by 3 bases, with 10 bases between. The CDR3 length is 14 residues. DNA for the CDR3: TGTGCCAGCAGCTTGGTAGGCACCTACTACGAGCAGTACGTC. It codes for CASSLVGTYYEQYV.